The clone carrying this TCR beta chain was observed a handful of times. Its antigen is not identified. Fresh peripheral blood, 10 ml, was the source of the PBMCs. It was RNA transcripts that yielded the amplified TCR beta CDR3 regions. Carried out on the TCR CDR3, a first-round RT-PCR used the HTBI primer set. TCRdb re-derived calls from the multiplex PCR reads in MiXCR, one entry per CDR3 protein. The sample carries some 600,000 distinct CDR3 sequences, approximately 14% recorded once. The entry originates in a study of T cells in Graves' hyperthyroidism and ophthalmopathy. Study-wide results and caveats: Ophthalmopathy got predicted by the model a median around six months before its onset. Within blood appeared most thyroid clonotypes that had expanded above 0.001.

The source is a woman in her 30s with Graves' hyperthyroidism that later progressed to Graves' ophthalmopathy. The specimen was blood.

The CDR3 region has the DNA TGTGCCAGCAGCCAACCGGGACAGGGGTACAATGAGCAGTTCTTC. Its protein product is CASSQPGQGYNEQFF. The rearrangement uses TRBV7-2 and TRBJ2-1, with TRBD1 identical over 10 bases. Germline loops: CDR1 SGHTA, CDR2 FQGNSA. This CDR3 contains 15 residues. With V trimmed by 5 bases and J by 4 bases, 5 bases remained unmatched.